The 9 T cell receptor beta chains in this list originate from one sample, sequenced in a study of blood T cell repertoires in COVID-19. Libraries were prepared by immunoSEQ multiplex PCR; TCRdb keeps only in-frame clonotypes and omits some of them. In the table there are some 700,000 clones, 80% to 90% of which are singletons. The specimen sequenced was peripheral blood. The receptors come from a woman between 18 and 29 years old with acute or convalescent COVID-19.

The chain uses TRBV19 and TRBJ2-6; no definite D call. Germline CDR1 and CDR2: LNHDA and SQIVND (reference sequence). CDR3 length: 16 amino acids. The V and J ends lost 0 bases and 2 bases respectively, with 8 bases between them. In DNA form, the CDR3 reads TGTGCCAGTAGTATAGACAGGCTCCCTGGGGCCAACGTCCTGACTTTC. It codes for CASSIDRLPGANVLTF. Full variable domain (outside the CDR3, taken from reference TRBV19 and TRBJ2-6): DGGITQSPKYLFRKEGQNVTLSCEQNLNHDAMYWYRQDPGQGLRLIYYSQIVNDFQKGDIAEGYSVSREKKESFPLTVTSAQKNPTAFYLCASSIDRLPGANVLTFGAGSRLTVL.

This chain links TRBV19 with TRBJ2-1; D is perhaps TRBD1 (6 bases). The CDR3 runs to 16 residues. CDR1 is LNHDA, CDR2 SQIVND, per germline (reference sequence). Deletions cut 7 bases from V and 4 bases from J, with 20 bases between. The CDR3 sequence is CASTRRGGGMYNEQFF. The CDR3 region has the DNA TGTGCCAGTACCCGACGAGGGGGTGGGATGTACAATGAGCAGTTCTTC.

The CDR3 bases are TGTGCCAGCAGTTCTTCAGGGGGTGAAGAGACCCAGTACTTC. Translation gives CASSSSGGEETQYF. The gene calls are TRBV6-2 or TRBV6-3 and TRBJ2-5; 7 nucleotides match TRBD1. Losses at the gene ends were 4 bases for V and 3 bases for J; bases not matched to a gene: 5. CDR1 and CDR2 (germline): MNHEY, SVGEGT. This CDR3 region has 14 residues.

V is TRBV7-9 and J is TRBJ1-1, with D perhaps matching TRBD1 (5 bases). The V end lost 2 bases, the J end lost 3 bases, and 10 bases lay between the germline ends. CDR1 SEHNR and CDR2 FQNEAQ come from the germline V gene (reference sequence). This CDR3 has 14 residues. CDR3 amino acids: CASSLQGRDTEAFF. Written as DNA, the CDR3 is TGTGCCAGCAGCTTACAGGGAAGGGACACTGAAGCTTTCTTT.

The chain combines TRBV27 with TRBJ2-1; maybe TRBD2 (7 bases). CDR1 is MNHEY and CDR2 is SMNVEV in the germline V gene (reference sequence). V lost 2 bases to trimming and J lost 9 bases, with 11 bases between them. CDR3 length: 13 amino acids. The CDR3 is CASSLGRGLEQFF. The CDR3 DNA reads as TGTGCCAGCAGTTTAGGGCGGGGGCTTGAGCAGTTCTTC.

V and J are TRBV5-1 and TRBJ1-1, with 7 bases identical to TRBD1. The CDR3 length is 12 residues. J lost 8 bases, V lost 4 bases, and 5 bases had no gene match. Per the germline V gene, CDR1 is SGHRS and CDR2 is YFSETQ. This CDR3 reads CASSTGTVEAFF. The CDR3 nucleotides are TGCGCCAGCAGCACCGGGACAGTGGAAGCTTTCTTT.

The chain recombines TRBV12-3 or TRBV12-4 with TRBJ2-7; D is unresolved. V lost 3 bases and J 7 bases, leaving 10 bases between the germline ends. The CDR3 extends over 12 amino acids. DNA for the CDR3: TGTGCCAGCAGTTTGGGCTTTCAGGAGCAGTACTTC. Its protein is CASSLGFQEQYF.

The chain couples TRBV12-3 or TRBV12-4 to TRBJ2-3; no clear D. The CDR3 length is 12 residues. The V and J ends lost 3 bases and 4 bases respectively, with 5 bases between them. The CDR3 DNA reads TGTGCCAGCAGTTTTGGGCCAGATACGCAGTATTTT. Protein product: CASSFGPDTQYF.

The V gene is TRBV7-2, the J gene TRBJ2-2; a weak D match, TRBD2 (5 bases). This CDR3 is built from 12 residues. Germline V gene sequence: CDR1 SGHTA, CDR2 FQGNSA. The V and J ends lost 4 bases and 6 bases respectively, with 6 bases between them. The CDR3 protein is CASSSRAGELFF. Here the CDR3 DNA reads TGTGCCAGCAGCTCGAGGGCCGGGGAGCTGTTTTTT.